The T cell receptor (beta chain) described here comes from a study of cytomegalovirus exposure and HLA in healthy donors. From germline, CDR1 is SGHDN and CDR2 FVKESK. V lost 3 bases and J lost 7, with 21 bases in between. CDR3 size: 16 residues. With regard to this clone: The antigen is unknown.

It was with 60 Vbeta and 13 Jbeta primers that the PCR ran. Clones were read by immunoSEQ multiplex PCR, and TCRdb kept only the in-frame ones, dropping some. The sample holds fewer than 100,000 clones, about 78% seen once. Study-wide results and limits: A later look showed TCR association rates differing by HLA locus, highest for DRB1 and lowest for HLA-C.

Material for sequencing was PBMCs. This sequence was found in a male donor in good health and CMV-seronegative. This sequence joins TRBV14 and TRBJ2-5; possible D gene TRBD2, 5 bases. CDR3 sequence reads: CASSQLSGPTWGTQYF. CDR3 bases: TGTGCCAGCAGCCAGTTAAGCGGCCCCACCTGGGGGACCCAGTACTTC.